The 17 T cell receptor beta chains below all came from one sample that was sequenced in a study of blood T cell repertoires in COVID-19. Profiling relied on immunoSEQ multiplex PCR, and the TCRdb table lists in-frame clones only, not all of them. The profile shows about 210,000 clones, 90% of them singletons. Source material: PBMCs or T cells enriched from blood (not recorded which). The receptors here all came from a young man who had recovered from COVID-19.

V usage is TRBV5-6 and J usage is TRBJ2-7; D is unresolved. The V end was cut by 0 bases, the J end by 1 base, with 5 bases between. The length of the CDR3 is 13 residues. CDR1 is SGHDT, CDR2 YYEEEE, per germline. CDR3 amino acids: CASSLGQSYEQYF. DNA of the CDR3: TGTGCCAGCAGCTTGGGACAATCCTACGAGCAGTACTTC.

The chain uses TRBV29-1 and TRBJ1-2, with D possibly TRBD1 on 6 matching bases. CDR1 is SQVTM, CDR2 ANQGSEA, per germline. CDR3 size: 13 residues. The CDR3 coding sequence is TGCAGAAGCACCAGGGGTTTCCACTATGGCTACACCTTC. Protein sequence: CRSTRGFHYGYTF. Full variable domain (rest looked up from reference TRBV29-1 and TRBJ1-2): SAVISQKPSRDICQRGTSLTIQCQVDSQVTMMFWYRQQPGQSLTLIATANQGSEATYESGFVIDKFPISRPNLTFSTLTVSNMSPEDSSIYLCRSTRGFHYGYTFGSGTRLTVV.

This sequence joins TRBV13 and TRBJ2-1, with TRBD2 matching over 9 bases. CDR1 and CDR2 (germline): PRHDT, FYEKMQ (reference sequence). This CDR3 region has 16 residues. After removal of 2 bases from V and 5 bases from J, the junction contained 7 bases not matched to a gene. CDR3 DNA sequence: TGTGCCAGCAGCTTAACCGGGACTAGCAGGGACAATGAGCAGTTCTTC. The encoded protein is CASSLTGTSRDNEQFF.

The rearrangement links TRBV7-2 to TRBJ1-6; 7 bases are a match to TRBD1. Unmatched junction bases numbered 8, after V lost 7 bases and J lost 8 bases. The CDR3 runs 14 residues. The germline V gene encodes CDR1 SGHTA and CDR2 FQGNSA. CDR3 sequence reads: CASKDGTVDSPLHF. CDR3 sequence (DNA): TGTGCCAGCAAAGACGGGACAGTAGATTCACCCCTCCACTTT.

The chain has TRBV7-2 and TRBJ1-2, with 7 bases lining up with TRBD1. V shed 5 bases and J 6 bases; nucleotides not matched to a gene: 6. CDR3 length equals 13 residues. Germline CDR1 is SGHTA and CDR2 is FQGNSA. The CDR3 here is CASSVSGGHGYTF. The CDR3 DNA follows: TGTGCCAGCAGCGTTTCAGGGGGACATGGCTACACCTTC.

This chain connects TRBV5-6 to TRBJ1-1; D call uncertain. Germline CDR1 reads SGHDT; CDR2 reads YYEEEE. V shed 3 bases and J shed 1 base, with 13 bases lying between them. The CDR3 has 15 residues. The CDR3 region has the DNA TGTGCCAGCAGCTCCGGGTCGGGTTGGAACACTGAAGCTTTCTTT. It codes for CASSSGSGWNTEAFF.

The chain joins TRBV6-5 to TRBJ2-3; 7 nucleotides agree with TRBD1. The germline V gene has CDR1 MNHEY and CDR2 SVGAGI. V was pared by 2 bases and J by 3 bases, with 8 bases of the junction left unmatched. The CDR3 runs to 16 residues. The CDR3: CASSYTYRGETDTQYF. The CDR3 bases are TGTGCCAGCAGTTACACATACAGGGGAGAGACAGATACGCAGTATTTT.

This clone appeared a few times. This chain links TRBV15 with TRBJ1-2, with unresolved D. The CDR3 runs to 16 residues. Germline CDR1 is LNHNV and CDR2 is YYDKDF (reference sequence). V was trimmed by 0 bases and J by 4 bases, leaving 15 bases between them. The CDR3 coding sequence is TGTGCCACCAGCAGAGACCCGGGAGAGGGAGGCTATGGCTACACCTTC. Residues: CATSRDPGEGGYGYTF.

The chain couples TRBV5-5 to TRBJ1-1; 9 positions agree with TRBD1. The V gene end was trimmed by 4 bases and the J gene end by 4 bases; junction bases not matched to a gene: 5. There are 14 residues in the CDR3. Germline values: CDR1 SGHKS, CDR2 YYEKEE (reference sequence). CDR3 nucleotide sequence: TGTGCCAGCAGCCTAACAGGGGGCGGCACTGAAGCTTTCTTT. Its protein is CASSLTGGGTEAFF. The variable domain in full, with the rest retrieved from reference TRBV5-5 and TRBJ1-1, is DAGVTQSPTHLIKTRGQQVTLRCSPISGHKSVSWYQQVLGQGPQFIFQYYEKEERGRGNFPDRFSARQFPNYSSELNVNALLLGDSALYLCASSLTGGGTEAFFGQGTRLTVV.

This chain connects TRBV19 to TRBJ1-4, with 8 positions matching TRBD1. Germline assignment: CDR1 LNHDA and CDR2 SQIVND (reference sequence). Germline trimming cut 1 base from V and 5 bases from J; bases unmatched to any gene: 12. The CDR3 extends over 18 amino acids. CDR3 in DNA: TGTGCCAGTAGTATAGCGCAGGGGGCGGACAGGTGGAATGAAAAACTGTTTTTT. Translating it yields CASSIAQGADRWNEKLFF.

CDR3 nucleotides: TGTGCCAGCAGTGAATCAGGGTCCGGGGCCAACGTCCTGACTTTC. It specifies CASSESGSGANVLTF. The chain combines TRBV6-1 with TRBJ2-6; D possibly corresponds to TRBD1 (5 bases). V was clipped by 2 bases and J by 4 bases, with 9 bases between them. Germline-derived CDR1 and CDR2 are MNHNS and SASEGT. The CDR3 spans 15 residues.

The J gene is TRBJ2-3, the V gene TRBV29-1; no reliable D call. The V end was cut by 3 bases, the J end by 0 bases, with 13 bases between. This CDR3 is built from 15 residues. Germline-derived CDR1 and CDR2 are SQVTM and ANQGSEA. CDR3 sequence (DNA): TGCAGCGTTGATGGATCAGTGACTAGCACAGATACGCAGTATTTT. Amino acids: CSVDGSVTSTDTQYF.

This chain joins TRBV6-6 and TRBJ2-7, with a weak D call TRBD1 (5 bases). This CDR3 region has 14 residues. Germline V gene lookup returns CDR1 MNHNY and CDR2 SVGAGI (reference sequence). V lost 4 bases and J 0 bases, leaving 10 bases between the germline ends. This CDR3 is CASSSSRDSYEQYF. The CDR3 DNA reads TGTGCCAGCAGTTCCAGCAGGGACTCCTACGAGCAGTACTTC.

The chain uses TRBV29-1 and TRBJ2-3, with 11 bases lining up with TRBD2. The CDR3 sequence is 16 residues long. V lost 7 bases to trimming and J lost 6 bases; unmatched junction nucleotides: 15. The germline CDR1 and CDR2 sequences are SQVTM and ANQGSEA. The CDR3 here is CSALGGTSGPTDTQYF. CDR3 coding DNA: TGCAGCGCGTTAGGCGGGACTAGCGGCCCGACCGATACGCAGTATTTT.

The rearrangement joins TRBV5-1 to TRBJ1-4; 9 bases match TRBD1. The V gene end was trimmed by 5 bases and the J gene end by 7 bases; junction bases not matched to a gene: 9. The CDR3 is 15 amino acids. The germline CDR1 and CDR2 sequences are SGHRS and YFSETQ. CDR3 region: CASSTNRGPSEKLFF. The CDR3 DNA follows: TGCGCCAGCAGTACAAACAGGGGGCCCTCTGAAAAACTGTTTTTT.

This chain uses TRBV7-8 with TRBJ1-2; 8 bases fit TRBD1. CDR3 length: 13 amino acids. Germline CDR1 SGHVS, CDR2 FQNEAQ. V dropped 5 bases and J dropped 11; count of bases not matched to a gene: 10. CDR3 sequence reads: CASSTPGGSGYTF. In DNA, the CDR3 is TGTGCCAGCAGCACACCAGGGGGCTCAGGGTACACCTTC.

The J gene is TRBJ2-1, the V gene TRBV9; 11 bases fit TRBD2. Unmatched junction bases numbered 7, after V lost 7 bases and J lost 7 bases. Germline loops: CDR1 SGDLS, CDR2 YYNGEE. The CDR3 covers 14 residues. The CDR3 protein is CASSGTSGSNEQFF. CDR3 DNA sequence: TGTGCCAGCTCCGGGACTAGCGGATCTAATGAGCAGTTCTTC.